These 19 T cell receptor beta chains originate from one sample sequenced in a study of identical twins. TCRdb reprocessed the 5' RACE reads with MiXCR, giving one entry per CDR3 protein. This table holds about 100,000 distinct CDR3 sequences, roughly 6% found once. Sequencing was performed on memory T cells sorted from blood. The receptors were gathered from a woman in her forties or fifties in good health.

A few counts support this clonotype. CDR3 amino acids: CASSLDGTGFYEQYF. CDR3 in DNA: TGTGCCAGCAGCTTAGACGGGACAGGATTCTACGAGCAGTACTTC. This chain uses TRBV11-2 with TRBJ2-7, with TRBD1 matching over 8 bases. J gave up 3 bases and V 0 bases, and 4 bases lay outside the gene matches. The CDR3 totals 15 residues. Germline V gene data show CDR1 as SGHAT and CDR2 as FQNNGV.

This clonotype showed up many times. The genes are TRBV20-1 and TRBJ1-2; D gene unclear. CDR3 size: 15 residues. The germline V and J ends were trimmed by 0 bases and 4 bases, with 15 bases remaining between them. Germline V gives CDR1 DFQATT, CDR2 SNEGSKA (reference sequence). CDR3: CSARDRGGNTYGYTF. The CDR3 coding sequence is TGCAGTGCTAGAGACCGGGGAGGGAATACCTATGGCTACACCTTC.

There are many counts of this clonotype. The chain employs TRBV9 and TRBJ2-2; D remains unclear. The CDR3 covers 15 residues. Germline lookup yields CDR1 SGDLS and CDR2 YYNGEE. The V end lost 6 bases, the J end lost 6 bases, and 18 bases lay between the germline ends. CDR3 sequence: CASTTSTFPAGELFF. The CDR3 nucleotides read TGTGCCAGCACCACCTCCACCTTTCCCGCCGGGGAGCTGTTTTTT.

This clonotype was observed many times. The chain uses TRBV5-5 and TRBJ1-5, with a tentative D call TRBD1 (5 bases). The V gene lost 1 base and the J gene lost 6 bases, with 14 bases spanning the gap. The CDR3 consists of 15 residues. Germline V gene data show CDR1 as SGHKS and CDR2 as YYEKEE (reference sequence). In DNA form, the CDR3 reads TGTGCCAGCAGCTTGCAGGGAGGGGTTTCTCAGCCCCAGCATTTT. It translates to CASSLQGGVSQPQHF.

This clonotype was detected ten times or more. The J gene is TRBJ2-5, the V gene TRBV28, with D possibly matching TRBD1 (6 bases). Germline V gene lookup returns CDR1 MDHEN and CDR2 SYDVKM. The CDR3 is 14 amino acids. V lost 7 bases, J lost 5 bases, and 17 bases lay in between. CDR3 in DNA: TGTGCCAGCACCGCTGGACAGCTTCTCGAGACCCAGTACTTC. Its protein product is CASTAGQLLETQYF.

The chain is built from TRBV5-1 and TRBJ2-1; 7 bases agree with TRBD2. J gave up 9 bases and V 3 bases, and 6 bases lay outside the gene matches. The CDR3 totals 13 residues. Germline V gene sequence: CDR1 SGHRS, CDR2 YFSETQ. The CDR3 DNA is TGCGCCAGCAGCTCATCAACGGGAGGTGAGCAGTTCTTC. Translated: CASSSSTGGEQFF.

Sample share makes this clonotype medium-sized. The chain carries TRBV10-3 and TRBJ2-2; 10 nucleotides line up with TRBD1. Trimming took 8 bases from V and 2 from J; bases not matched to a gene: 5. The CDR3 has 15 residues. The germline V gene has CDR1 ENHRY and CDR2 SYGVKD. CDR3: CAIGRQGANTGELFF. For the CDR3, the DNA is TGTGCCATCGGCAGACAGGGGGCCAACACCGGGGAGCTGTTTTTT.

The genes are TRBV5-1 and TRBJ1-1; no definite D call. CDR1 and CDR2 from the germline V gene are SGHRS and YFSETQ. The CDR3 sequence is 11 residues long. The V gene lost 8 bases and the J gene lost 4 bases, with 9 bases spanning the gap. In DNA form, the CDR3 reads TGCGCCAGTAACGAAGGCACTGAAGCTTTCTTT. Amino acids: CASNEGTEAFF.

There are many counts of this clonotype. This rearrangement joins TRBV2 to TRBJ1-1, with D possibly being TRBD1 (5 bases). CDR1 is SNHLY and CDR2 is FYNNEI in the germline V gene. The CDR3 totals 14 residues. With 8 bases removed from V and 7 bases from J, the gap between germline ends came to 20 bases. The DNA of the CDR3 is TGTGCCAGCTTCTCCGGGGACGCGGTCTTTGAAGCTTTCTTT. Encoded protein: CASFSGDAVFEAFF.

This clonotype was found many times. The chain uses TRBV19 and TRBJ2-2; D possibly matches TRBD1 or TRBD2 (5 bases each). The length of the CDR3 is 15 residues. Germline V gene sequence: CDR1 LNHDA, CDR2 SQIVND (reference sequence). The V end was cut by 1 base, the J end by 4 bases, with 10 bases between. In nucleotides, the CDR3 is TGTGCCAGTAGTATAGCGGGGCCCGGCACCGGGGAGCTGTTTTTT. This gives the protein CASSIAGPGTGELFF.

This clonotype was observed many times. The V call is TRBV6-1, the J call TRBJ2-1; 13 bases are a match to TRBD2. V gave up 7 bases and J gave up 5 bases; unmatched junction bases: 8. The CDR3 extends over 16 amino acids. Germline V lookup: CDR1 MNHNS, CDR2 SASEGT. CDR3 sequence (DNA): TGTGCCAGCATGGGACTAGCGGGGACGCCTGACAATGAGCAGTTCTTC. This encodes CASMGLAGTPDNEQFF.

At least ten counts were recorded for this clonotype. The chain combines TRBV20-1 with TRBJ1-5; D gene uncertain. The germline V gene has CDR1 DFQATT and CDR2 SNEGSKA (reference sequence). The CDR3 loop spans 14 amino acids. Trimming took off 6 bases at V and 2 bases at J, with 14 bases between the two ends. CDR3 in amino acids: CSASGISRNQPQHF. In nucleotides, the CDR3 is TGCAGTGCCAGTGGGATCAGCCGCAATCAGCCCCAGCATTTT.

This clonotype showed up just a few times. The rearrangement links TRBV4-2 to TRBJ2-1; D not certain. Per germline, CDR1 LGHNA and CDR2 YNFKEQ. Trimming cost V 1 base and J 8 bases, with 15 bases left between them. The CDR3 runs to 15 residues. CDR3 sequence reads: CASSQGSAKLDEQFF. CDR3 DNA: TGTGCCAGCAGCCAAGGATCCGCCAAACTCGATGAGCAGTTCTTC.

In its sample, this clonotype was seen a few times. V is TRBV29-1 and J is TRBJ2-3; TRBD1 aligns across 8 bases. The CDR3 spans 17 residues. The germline CDR1 and CDR2 sequences are SQVTM and ANQGSEA. V was pared by 6 bases and J by 1 base, with 15 bases of the junction left unmatched. The CDR3 nucleotides read TGCAGCGTCACTGGCCGCCCCGGGACAGGACGCACAGATACGCAGTATTTT. Translated: CSVTGRPGTGRTDTQYF.

V gene TRBV3-1 combines with J gene TRBJ2-1, with 7 bases identical to TRBD2. Germline CDR1 and CDR2: LGHDT and YNNKEL (reference sequence). CDR3 length: 17 residues. The V gene end was trimmed by 2 bases and the J gene end by 4 bases; junction bases not matched to a gene: 11. CDR3 DNA: TGTGCCAGCAGCCAATTACAAACGGGAGGACGATACAATGAGCAGTTCTTC. It specifies CASSQLQTGGRYNEQFF.

The chain recombines TRBV29-1 with TRBJ2-3; possibly TRBD1 or TRBD2 for D (5 bases each). V lost 6 bases and J 0 bases, leaving 13 bases between the germline ends. Germline V gene data show CDR1 as SQVTM and CDR2 as ANQGSEA. The CDR3 length is 14 residues. The CDR3 reads CSVEPGRSTDTQYF. CDR3 DNA: TGCAGCGTAGAACCGGGACGGAGCACAGATACGCAGTATTTT.

This clonotype was detected a few times. This chain joins TRBV20-1 and TRBJ1-4; D remains unclear. V lost 5 bases and J lost 6, with 16 bases in between. The CDR3 length is 14 residues. Looked up from germline, CDR1 is DFQATT and CDR2 is SNEGSKA (reference sequence). The CDR3 is CSALSRMGHEKLFF. The CDR3 DNA sequence: TGCAGTGCTCTCTCTAGGATGGGCCATGAAAAACTGTTTTTT.

The chain couples TRBV7-8 to TRBJ2-7, with TRBD1 as a possible D gene (7 bases). V lost 2 bases to trimming and J lost 7 bases, with 12 bases between them. There are 13 residues in the CDR3. Germline assignment: CDR1 SGHVS and CDR2 FQNEAQ. The CDR3 here is CASSLRRGLEQYV. CDR3 sequence (DNA): TGTGCCAGCAGCTTACGGAGGGGGCTTGAGCAGTACGTC.

This clonotype turned up a few times. The CDR3 bases are TGTGCCAGCAGACAGGAAACAGATACGCAGTATTTT. Protein sequence: CASRQETDTQYF. V usage is TRBV28 and J usage is TRBJ2-3; a possible D gene is TRBD1 (5 bases). Looked up from germline, CDR1 is MDHEN and CDR2 is SYDVKM. The CDR3 contains 12 residues. V lost 6 bases and J 3 bases, leaving 7 bases between the germline ends.